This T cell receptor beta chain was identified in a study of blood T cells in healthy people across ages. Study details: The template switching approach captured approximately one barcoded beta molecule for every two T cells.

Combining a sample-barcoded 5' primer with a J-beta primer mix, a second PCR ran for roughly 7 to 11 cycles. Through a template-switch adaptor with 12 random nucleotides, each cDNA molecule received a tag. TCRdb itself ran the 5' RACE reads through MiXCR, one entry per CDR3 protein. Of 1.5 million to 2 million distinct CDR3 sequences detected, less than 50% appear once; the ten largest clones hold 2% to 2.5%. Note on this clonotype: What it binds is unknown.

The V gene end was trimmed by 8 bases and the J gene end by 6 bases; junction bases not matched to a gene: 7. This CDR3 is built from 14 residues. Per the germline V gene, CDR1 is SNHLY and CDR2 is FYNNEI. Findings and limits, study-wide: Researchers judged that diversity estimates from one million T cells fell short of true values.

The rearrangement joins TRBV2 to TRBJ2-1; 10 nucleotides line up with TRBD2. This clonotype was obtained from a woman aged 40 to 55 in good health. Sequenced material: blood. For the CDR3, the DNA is TGTGCCAGCGGTGGAAGGACTAGCGGCAATGAGCAGTTCTTC. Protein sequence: CASGGRTSGNEQFF. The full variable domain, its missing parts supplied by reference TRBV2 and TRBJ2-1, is EPEVTQTPSHQVTQMGQEVILRCVPISNHLYFYWYRQILGQKVEFLVSFYNNEISEKSEIFDDQFSVERPDGSNFTLKIRSTKLEDSAMYFCASGGRTSGNEQFFGPGTRLTVL.